This is a list of T cell receptor beta chains from one sample in a study of CD4 T cell repertoires in COVID-19. Data came from immunoSEQ multiplex PCR; TCRdb stores just in-frame clones and leaves some out. The table lists over 75,000 clones, 83% of them singletons. The sequencing here drew on CD4+ T cells from peripheral blood, taken after recovery from COVID-19. The origin of the receptors is a human donor who had COVID-19. Each CDR3 is given with its conserved first and last residue. Fields, in order: clone size, J gene, D gene, V gene, CDR3 DNA, CDR3 protein. D genes are given only for firm matches. Part of the rows lack a size; the others show once, few, many or a class for expanded clones.

NA,TRBJ2-1,NA,TRBV29-1,TGCAGCGTTCGACAGCACCCGGACGATGAGCAGTTCTTC,CSVRQHPDDEQFF
NA,TRBJ2-7,NA,TRBV10-1,TGCGCCAGCAGTGAGCGTACCGAGGAGTCTAAGCAGTACTTC,CASSERTEESKQYF
NA,TRBJ2-1,NA,TRBV20-1,TGCAGTGCTAGTATTCTCGCGGTGAGCTCCTACAATGAGCAGTTCTTC,CSASILAVSSYNEQFF
NA,TRBJ2-7,NA,TRBV28,TGTGCCAGCAGTTCTAGGGCCCCCACAGACTGGAACTCCTACGAGCAGTACTTC,CASSSRAPTDWNSYEQYF
NA,TRBJ2-3,NA,TRBV10-3,TGTGCCGTCCGGGAGATCGGGACAGATACGCAGTATTTT,CAVREIGTDTQYF
NA,TRBJ1-5,NA,TRBV19,TGTGCCAGTAGTATAGGGAGTGCCGGGACACCTAATCAGCCCCAGCATTTT,CASSIGSAGTPNQPQHF
NA,TRBJ2-7,NA,TRBV3-1/TRBV3-2,TGTGCCAGCAGCCAAGATATCTTCAACGAGCAGTACTTC,CASSQDIFNEQYF
NA,TRBJ1-3,NA,TRBV3-1/TRBV3-2,TGTGCCAGCAGCCTAACCGGGTCCGGAAACACCATATATTTT,CASSLTGSGNTIYF
NA,TRBJ2-3,TRBD1,TRBV11-3,TGTGCCAGCAGCCGACGGACAGGCTCGAGCACAGATACGCAGTATTTT,CASSRRTGSSTDTQYF
NA,TRBJ2-7,NA,TRBV14,TGTGCCAGCAGCCAAGTACGGGGGCCCAACGAGCAGTACTTC,CASSQVRGPNEQYF
once,TRBJ1-6,NA,TRBV5-5,TGTGCCAGCAGCTACGGGGGGTCCTATAATTCACCCCTCCACTTT,CASSYGGSYNSPLHF
NA,TRBJ2-1,TRBD2,TRBV5-1,TGCGCCAGCAGCTCAACGACTAGCGGGAGGGCGCTTGAGCAGTTCTTC,CASSSTTSGRALEQFF
NA,TRBJ1-6,NA,TRBV11-3,TGTGCCAGCAGCTTAGAGCCCAATTCACCCCTCCACTTT,CASSLEPNSPLHF
NA,TRBJ1-3,NA,TRBV15,TGTGCCACCAGCAGAGTAGGGGGTTCGGGAAACACCATATATTTT,CATSRVGGSGNTIYF
NA,TRBJ2-3,TRBD2,TRBV13,TGTGCCAGCAGAGCGGGGCTCACAGATACGCAGTATTTT,CASRAGLTDTQYF
NA,TRBJ2-6,NA,TRBV5-4,TGTGCCAGCAGCTTGGTAGGATACAGTGCGAGCTCTGGGGCCAACGTCCTGACTTTC,CASSLVGYSASSGANVLTF
NA,TRBJ2-7,NA,TRBV11-3,TGTGCCAGCAGCTTAGATGGTTCAGGGACCGAGCAGTACTTC,CASSLDGSGTEQYF
few,TRBJ1-1,NA,TRBV10-3,TGTGCCATCAGTGTGGGAGGGGAAGGGGACACTGAAGCTTTCTTT,CAISVGGEGDTEAFF
NA,TRBJ2-2,NA,TRBV6-5,TGTGCCAGCAGCCTCGGGTTGGCCGGGGAGCTGTTTTTT,CASSLGLAGELFF
NA,TRBJ2-7,NA,TRBV18,TGTGCCAGCTCATCCCGACCGTCCTACGAGCAGTACTTC,CASSSRPSYEQYF
once,TRBJ1-1,TRBD1,TRBV10-1,TGCGCCAGCAGTCCGGGACAGGGGGCGAGGACTGAAGCTTTCTTT,CASSPGQGARTEAFF
once,TRBJ1-2,TRBD1,TRBV27,TGTGCCAGCAGTCCTGGGCGCTCCAAACACCCGCAGGGGGAAGTCGACTATGGCTACACCTTC,CASSPGRSKHPQGEVDYGYTF
NA,TRBJ1-5,NA,TRBV24-1,TGTGCCACCAGTGATCCACAGGCGGGCAATCAGCCCCAGCATTTT,CATSDPQAGNQPQHF
few,TRBJ2-1,NA,TRBV7-2,TGTGCCAGCAGCTTAGCGAAGGTGGGCGGGGGCACTACAAGTGAGCAGTTCTTC,CASSLAKVGGGTTSEQFF
NA,TRBJ2-7,TRBD2,TRBV29-1,TGCAGCGTTGGGACTAGCGGGAGTATGCACGAGCAGTACTTC,CSVGTSGSMHEQYF
NA,TRBJ1-5,NA,TRBV12-3/TRBV12-4,TGTGCCAGCAGTTCCCAGGAGGGTCAGCCCCAGCATTTT,CASSSQEGQPQHF
NA,TRBJ2-2,TRBD1,TRBV29-1,TGCAGCGCTGGACAGGGGGTAAACACCGGGGAGCTGTTTTTT,CSAGQGVNTGELFF
NA,TRBJ2-7,TRBD2,TRBV4-2,TGTGCCAGCAGCCAACCCACACTAGCGGGGGCTTACGAGCAGTACTTC,CASSQPTLAGAYEQYF
NA,TRBJ1-4,NA,TRBV11-2,TGTGCCAGCAGCTTTCAGGGTGAAAAACTGTTTTTT,CASSFQGEKLFF
NA,TRBJ2-7,NA,TRBV3-1/TRBV3-2,TGTGCCAGCAGCCAAGTCTGGCGTCCTAGCTCCTACGAGCAGTACTTC,CASSQVWRPSSYEQYF
NA,TRBJ2-6,NA,TRBV6-5,TGTGCCAGCAGTCTGGGGGGCCCTGGGGCCAACGTCCTGACTTTC,CASSLGGPGANVLTF
NA,TRBJ2-7,NA,TRBV19,TGTGCCAGTAGTATTCTGGATGGACCGAGGGCCTACGAGCAGTACTTC,CASSILDGPRAYEQYF
once,TRBJ2-2,TRBD2,TRBV2,TGTGCCAGCACAGCCGGGAGGGCAAATACCGGGGAGCTGTTTTTT,CASTAGRANTGELFF
NA,TRBJ2-1,NA,TRBV28,TGTGCCAGCAGTTTAAACCCGGCCTACAATGAGCAGTTCTTC,CASSLNPAYNEQFF
NA,TRBJ2-5,NA,TRBV9,TGTGCCAGCAGCGTAGGACCCACCAAAGAGACCCAGTACTTC,CASSVGPTKETQYF
NA,TRBJ2-3,NA,TRBV29-1,TGCAGCGCCGTCCGAAGCGGGTCAAGCACAGATACGCAGTATTTT,CSAVRSGSSTDTQYF
NA,TRBJ2-1,NA,TRBV11-3,TGTGCCAGCAGCGACGATCATAGCGTCTCCTACAATGAGCAGTTCTTC,CASSDDHSVSYNEQFF
once,TRBJ2-7,TRBD2,TRBV5-1,TGCGCCAGCAGCATGACTAGCGGGAGGGCCGAGCAGTACTTC,CASSMTSGRAEQYF
NA,TRBJ1-2,NA,TRBV11-2,TGTGCCAGCAGCTTAGTTGCAGGGGTGGACTATGGCTACACCTTC,CASSLVAGVDYGYTF
NA,TRBJ2-1,NA,TRBV3-1/TRBV3-2,TGTGCCAGCAGCCAGGGTATAGTGCTAGCGGAGCAGTTCTTC,CASSQGIVLAEQFF
NA,TRBJ1-1,NA,TRBV14,TGTGCCAGCAGCCAACAGTACACTGAAGCTTTCTTT,CASSQQYTEAFF
NA,TRBJ1-2,TRBD1,TRBV18,TGTGCCAGCTCACCTTCCTTCCGCGGGACAGGGGTCGACGGCTACACCTTC,CASSPSFRGTGVDGYTF
NA,TRBJ2-7,NA,TRBV7-8,TGTGCCAGCAGCTTTGGGAGGACGGCCCCCTACGAGCAGTACTTC,CASSFGRTAPYEQYF
NA,TRBJ2-4,NA,TRBV28,TGTGCCAGCAGTCTACGAGGGATCTCGGACAAAAACATTCAGTACTTC,CASSLRGISDKNIQYF
few,TRBJ2-2,NA,TRBV7-2,TGTGCCAGCAGCTCTCCCCAGCGAGGGGCCGGGGAGCTGTTTTTT,CASSSPQRGAGELFF
NA,TRBJ1-2,TRBD1,TRBV4-1,TGCGCCAGCAGCCAAACGACCGGGACAGCCCTTGGCTACACCTTC,CASSQTTGTALGYTF
NA,TRBJ1-2,NA,TRBV29-1,TGCAGCGCCTCTCGACAGACCCTCTATGGCTACACCTTC,CSASRQTLYGYTF
NA,TRBJ2-1,TRBD2,TRBV19,TGTGCCAGTCAGAAAGGGACTAGCGGGGCTTTCAATGAGCAGTTCTTC,CASQKGTSGAFNEQFF
NA,TRBJ1-1,NA,TRBV24-1,TGTGCCACCATGGATAGGGACACTGAAGCTTTCTTT,CATMDRDTEAFF
NA,TRBJ2-3,TRBD2,TRBV3-1/TRBV3-2,TGTGCCAGCAGCCAGCAAGGGGCGGGGGAGTTGGATACGCAGTATTTT,CASSQQGAGELDTQYF
NA,TRBJ1-2,NA,TRBV28,TGTGCCAGCTTACCCGGGGATAGAGCCATCTATGGCTACACCTTC,CASLPGDRAIYGYTF
NA,TRBJ2-2,NA,TRBV12-3/TRBV12-4,TGTGCCAGCAGTTCCAGCGGCGACGGGGAGCTGTTTTTT,CASSSSGDGELFF
NA,TRBJ2-3,TRBD2,TRBV6-5,TGTGCCAGCAGTTACTTGGGGGGGGGTAGCACAGATACGCAGTATTTT,CASSYLGGGSTDTQYF